These 16 T cell receptor beta chains originate from one sample sequenced in a study of blood T cell repertoires in COVID-19. Libraries were prepared by immunoSEQ multiplex PCR; TCRdb keeps only in-frame clonotypes and omits some of them. The sample records 150,000 to 200,000 clones, 85% to 90% being singletons. The sample was PBMCs or T cells enriched from blood (not recorded which). Source of these receptors: a woman aged 40 to 50 in a cohort exposed to, infected with or recovered from COVID-19 (not recorded which).

This chain uses TRBV15 with TRBJ2-5; perhaps TRBD1 as D (5 bases). This CDR3 is 15 amino acids long. CDR1 LNHNV and CDR2 YYDKDF come from the germline V gene (reference sequence). Between the trimmed V and J ends, which lost 0 bases and 0 bases, there was a span of 8 bases. The CDR3 DNA reads as TGTGCCACCAGCAGAGATGCAGGGTACCAAGAGACCCAGTACTTC. Its protein is CATSRDAGYQETQYF.

This clone was observed once. The chain uses TRBV3-1 (or the pseudogene TRBV3-2) and TRBJ2-1; possibly TRBD1 for D (6 bases). Trimming pared 2 bases from V and 9 bases from J, leaving 20 bases between. Looked up from germline, CDR1 is LGHDT and CDR2 is YNNKEL (reference sequence). The CDR3 is made up of 16 amino acids. The CDR3 DNA sequence: TGTGCCAGCAGCCAACAATCACTTTGGGGGCGAGGTGAGCAGTTCTTC. Protein product: CASSQQSLWGRGEQFF.

The V gene is TRBV14, the J gene TRBJ2-7; 7 bases match TRBD2. The junction had 2 bases not matched to a gene; V was cut back by 3 bases and J by 3 bases. The CDR3 is 13 residues long. Germline CDR1 SGHDN, CDR2 FVKESK. CDR3 amino acids: CASSHGTIYEQYF. Here the CDR3 DNA reads TGTGCCAGCAGCCATGGGACTATCTACGAGCAGTACTTC.

This clone was recorded only once. J is TRBJ1-5 and V is TRBV9, with a weak D call TRBD1 (6 bases). CDR3 size: 18 residues. V was cut by 0 bases and J by 2 bases, with 18 bases left in between. Looked up from germline, CDR1 is SGDLS and CDR2 is YYNGEE. CDR3 sequence: CASSVEYETGPGNQPQHF. Written as DNA, the CDR3 is TGTGCCAGCAGCGTAGAATATGAGACAGGTCCAGGCAATCAGCCCCAGCATTTT.

This clone was seen a few times. The chain combines TRBV6-5 with TRBJ2-6; D is ambiguous. CDR1 and CDR2 from the germline V gene are MNHEY and SVGAGI. CDR3 length equals 15 residues. Between the trimmed V and J ends, which lost 0 bases and 0 bases, there was a span of 3 bases. The DNA of the CDR3 is TGTGCCAGCAGTTACTCGAGCTCTGGGGCCAACGTCCTGACTTTC. Residues: CASSYSSSGANVLTF.

The rearrangement uses TRBV25-1 and TRBJ1-1, with D possibly matching TRBD1 (5 bases). There are 13 residues in the CDR3. Germline V lookup: CDR1 MGHDK, CDR2 SYGVNS. The V end lost 8 bases, the J end lost 4 bases, and 14 bases lay between the germline ends. The CDR3, as DNA: TGTGCCAGCTCCCTAGGGGTGAGCACTGAAGCTTTCTTT. This encodes CASSLGVSTEAFF.

This clone was picked up one time. This chain links TRBV3-1 (or the pseudogene TRBV3-2) with TRBJ1-2; a possible D gene is TRBD1 (5 bases). Trimming removed 5 bases at V and 1 base at J, with 11 bases between. There are 14 residues in the CDR3. Germline loops: CDR1 LGHDT, CDR2 YNNKEL (reference sequence). CDR3 sequence reads: CASSSGPHNYGYTF. In DNA form, the CDR3 reads TGTGCCAGCAGCTCAGGGCCGCATAACTATGGCTACACCTTC.

V usage is TRBV11-3 and J usage is TRBJ2-5; a weak D match, TRBD2 (5 bases). The CDR3 runs 15 residues. CDR1 SGHNT and CDR2 YENEEA come from the germline V gene. Trimming pared 3 bases from V and 7 bases from J, leaving 18 bases between. Here the CDR3 reads CASSFRKGEVVTQYF. CDR3 nucleotide sequence: TGTGCCAGCAGCTTCAGAAAGGGAGAGGTAGTGACCCAGTACTTC.

V gene TRBV13 combines with J gene TRBJ2-2; TRBD2 agrees at 10 bases. Germline lookup yields CDR1 PRHDT and CDR2 FYEKMQ (reference sequence). The junction had 4 bases not matched to a gene; V was cut back by 6 bases and J by 3 bases. The CDR3 covers 15 residues. The CDR3 DNA reads TGTGCCAGCAGGGTAGCGGGGGGCTACACCGGGGAGCTGTTTTTT. This gives the protein CASRVAGGYTGELFF.

The V and J genes are TRBV6-5 and TRBJ1-2; perhaps TRBD1 as D (5 bases). This CDR3 comprises 11 residues. Germline CDR1 is MNHEY and CDR2 is SVGAGI. The V end lost 10 bases, the J end lost 6 bases, and 12 bases lay between the germline ends. In DNA form, the CDR3 reads TGTGCCACCACTGCAGGGAATGGCTACACCTTC. Encoded protein: CATTAGNGYTF.

The V call is TRBV5-1, the J call TRBJ2-7; 7 bases align to TRBD2. The germline V gene encodes CDR1 SGHRS and CDR2 YFSETQ. The junction had 10 bases not matched to a gene; V was cut back by 7 bases and J by 0 bases. The length of the CDR3 is 15 residues. Here the CDR3 DNA reads TGCGCCAGCCGAATGACTAGCTCAAGCTCCTACGAGCAGTACTTC. It codes for CASRMTSSSSYEQYF.

The chain uses TRBV19 and TRBJ1-4; the match to TRBD1 covers 7 bases. This CDR3 contains 17 residues. V trimming: 5 bases; J trimming: 0 bases; junction bases outside the gene matches: 9. Germline lookup yields CDR1 LNHDA and CDR2 SQIVND (reference sequence). The CDR3 nucleotides read TGTGCCAGTAGTGCGGACAGGATTCCTGCAACTAATGAAAAACTGTTTTTT. Its protein product is CASSADRIPATNEKLFF.

J is TRBJ2-2 and V is TRBV2; 10 nucleotides line up with TRBD1. The CDR3 extends over 18 amino acids. V shed 7 bases, J shed 0 bases, and the junction held 11 bases outside the gene matches. Germline CDR1 reads SNHLY; CDR2 reads FYNNEI. The CDR3 coding sequence is TGTGCCAGCACTCCAACTTGGGACAGGGGCGCGAACACCGGGGAGCTGTTTTTT. Amino acid sequence: CASTPTWDRGANTGELFF.

This rearrangement joins TRBV5-1 to TRBJ2-7, with 7 bases fitting TRBD1. The CDR3 is 15 residues long. J gave up 2 bases and V 3 bases, and 8 bases lay outside the gene matches. CDR1 SGHRS and CDR2 YFSETQ come from the germline V gene. The CDR3 sequence: CASSSGTESTYEQYF. CDR3 coding DNA: TGCGCCAGCAGCTCCGGGACAGAGTCGACCTACGAGCAGTACTTC.

V is TRBV6-1 and J is TRBJ1-6, with unresolved D. Germline V gene sequence: CDR1 MNHNS, CDR2 SASEGT. CDR3 length: 17 amino acids. V was pared by 4 bases and J by 0 bases, with 13 bases between. CDR3: CASSGVLSSSYNSPLHF. DNA for the CDR3: TGTGCCAGCAGTGGGGTACTTTCTAGCTCCTATAATTCACCCCTCCACTTT.

The chain couples TRBV19 to TRBJ2-5; D might be TRBD2 (5 bases). Trimming removed 6 bases from V and 4 bases from J, with 9 bases in between. Germline V gene lookup returns CDR1 LNHDA and CDR2 SQIVND (reference sequence). CDR3 length: 12 residues. CDR3 in amino acids: CASRQAGETQYF. DNA of the CDR3: TGTGCCAGTAGGCAGGCGGGAGAGACCCAGTACTTC.